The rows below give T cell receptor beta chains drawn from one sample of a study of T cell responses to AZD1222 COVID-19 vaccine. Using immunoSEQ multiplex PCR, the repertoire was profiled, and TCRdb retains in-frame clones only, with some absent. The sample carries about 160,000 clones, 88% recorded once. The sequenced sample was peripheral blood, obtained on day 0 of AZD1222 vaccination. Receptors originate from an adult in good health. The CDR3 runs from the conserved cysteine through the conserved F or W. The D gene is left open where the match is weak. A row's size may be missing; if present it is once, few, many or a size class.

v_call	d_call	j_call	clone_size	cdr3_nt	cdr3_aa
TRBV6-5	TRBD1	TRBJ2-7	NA	TGTGCCAGCAGTCCACCCCGACAGGGAACCTACGAGCAGTACTTC	CASSPPRQGTYEQYF
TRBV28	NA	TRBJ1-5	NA	TGTGCCAGCAGTTTTATGACAGCCCCATCACACAATCAGCCCCAGCATTTT	CASSFMTAPSHNQPQHF
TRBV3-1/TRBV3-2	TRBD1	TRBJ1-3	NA	TGTGCCAGCAGCCAGACGACCGGGACAGGGGGCACTGGAAACACCATATATTTT	CASSQTTGTGGTGNTIYF
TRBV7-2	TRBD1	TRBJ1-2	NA	TGTGCCAGCAGCTTAGTGGCCAGGGGGCCGGGCTATGGCTACACCTTC	CASSLVARGPGYGYTF
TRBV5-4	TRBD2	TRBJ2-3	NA	TGTGCCAGCAGCTCGGCGGGACTAGCGATTACAGATACGCAGTATTTT	CASSSAGLAITDTQYF
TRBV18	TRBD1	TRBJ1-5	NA	TGTGCCAGCTCACAGGGACAGGGGGCGATTCAGCCCCAGCATTTT	CASSQGQGAIQPQHF
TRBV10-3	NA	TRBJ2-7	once	TGTGCCATCAGTGCAGGGACCTACGAGCAGTACTTC	CAISAGTYEQYF
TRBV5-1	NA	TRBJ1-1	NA	TGCGCCAGCAGCCCCGAGGGGACCCGGGTGGGGAACACTGAAGCTTTCTTT	CASSPEGTRVGNTEAFF
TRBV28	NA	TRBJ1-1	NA	TGTGCCAGCAGTCTCGCGGGACGGGACACTGAAGCTTTCTTT	CASSLAGRDTEAFF
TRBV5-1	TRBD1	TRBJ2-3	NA	TGCGCCAGCAGCTTTCAGGGGGATGCAGATACGCAGTATTTT	CASSFQGDADTQYF
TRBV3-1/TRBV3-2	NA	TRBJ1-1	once	TGTGCCAGCAGCCCAAGGGGGGTAATGGTGAACACTGAAGCTTTCTTT	CASSPRGVMVNTEAFF
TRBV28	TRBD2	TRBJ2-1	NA	TGTGCCAGCAGTTTGGGGACTAGCAATGATGAGCAGTTCTTC	CASSLGTSNDEQFF
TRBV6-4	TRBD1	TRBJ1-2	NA	TGTGCCAGCAGGCAGACAGGGTCGGACTATGGCTACACCTTC	CASRQTGSDYGYTF
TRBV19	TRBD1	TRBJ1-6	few	TGTGCCACCGCGGGACAGTATAATTCACCCCTCCACTTT	CATAGQYNSPLHF
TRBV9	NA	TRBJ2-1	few	TGTGCCAGCAGCGCAGGGGCGAGCTCCTACAATGAGCAGTTCTTC	CASSAGASSYNEQFF
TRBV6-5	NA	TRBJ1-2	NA	TGTGCCAGCAGTTCCCAACCAGGATCTCCAGGTGGCTACACCTTC	CASSSQPGSPGGYTF
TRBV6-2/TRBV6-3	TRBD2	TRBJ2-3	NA	TGTGCCAGCAGTAGGACTAGCGGGGGGAATACAGATACGCAGTATTTT	CASSRTSGGNTDTQYF
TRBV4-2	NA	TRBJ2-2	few	TGTGCCAGCAGCCATCCTCCTGCCGGCCTTAACACCGGGGAGCTGTTTTTT	CASSHPPAGLNTGELFF
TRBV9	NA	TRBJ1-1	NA	TGTGCCAGCAGCGGACGTGTTGTGTGGGGGCGTGGTGCCACTGAAGCTTTCTTT	CASSGRVVWGRGATEAFF
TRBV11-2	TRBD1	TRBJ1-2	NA	TGTGCCAGCAGCTTCGGGACAGGGACCTCTAACTATGGCTACACCTTC	CASSFGTGTSNYGYTF
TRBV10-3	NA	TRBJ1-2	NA	TGTGCCATAAAGGCGAGTGGGGAGGACTATGGCTACACCTTC	CAIKASGEDYGYTF
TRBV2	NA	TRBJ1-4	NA	TGTGCCAGCAGCACCCCGCCGGGGACCTATAATGAAAAACTGTTTTTT	CASSTPPGTYNEKLFF
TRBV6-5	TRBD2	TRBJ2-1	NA	TGTGCCAGCAGTTACTCTCGCCTAGCGGGAGCGTATGAGCAGTTCTTC	CASSYSRLAGAYEQFF
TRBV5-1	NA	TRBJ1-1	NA	TGCGCCAGCAGCTTGGTGGGGGGCGACACCACTGAAGCTTTCTTT	CASSLVGGDTTEAFF
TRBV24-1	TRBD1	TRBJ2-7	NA	TGTGCCACCAGTGATTGGGACAGGGAAAAGCAGTACTTC	CATSDWDREKQYF
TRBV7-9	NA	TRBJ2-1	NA	TGTGCCAGCAGGGAGGTGTATGAGCAGTTCTTC	CASREVYEQFF
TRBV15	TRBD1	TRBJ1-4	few	TGTGCCACCAGCAGAGATAGACAGGGGCTTGCGGCTAATGAAAAACTGTTTTTT	CATSRDRQGLAANEKLFF
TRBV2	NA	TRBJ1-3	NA	TGTGCCAGCAACACAGGTAGCTCTGGAAACACCATATATTTT	CASNTGSSGNTIYF
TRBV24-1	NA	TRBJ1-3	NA	TGTGCCACCAGTGATTCTAGGGACGTGGACGGAAACACCATATATTTT	CATSDSRDVDGNTIYF
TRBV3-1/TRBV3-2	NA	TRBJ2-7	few	TGTGCCAGCAGCCCCGTTCAGGGCCGCTACGAGCAGTACTTC	CASSPVQGRYEQYF
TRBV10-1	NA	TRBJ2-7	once	TGCGCCAGCATCATGAGGAGGGAATCAGTTTTC	CASIMRRESVF
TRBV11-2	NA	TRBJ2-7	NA	TGTGCCAGCAGCTTACTCCTTACAGGCTACGAGCAGTACTTC	CASSLLLTGYEQYF
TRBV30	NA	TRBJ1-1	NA	TGTGCCTGGAGTGTACGTCGGGGAGTAGGGAACACTGAAGCTTTCTTT	CAWSVRRGVGNTEAFF
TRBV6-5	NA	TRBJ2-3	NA	TGTGCCAGCAGTTCTATAATGGCAGATACGCAGTATTTT	CASSSIMADTQYF
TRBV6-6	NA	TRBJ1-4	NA	TGTGCCAGCAGCCGGGGGCGGGGGGGTGAAAAACTGTTTTTT	CASSRGRGGEKLFF
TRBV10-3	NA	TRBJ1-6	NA	TGTGCCATCAGTGAAGGGGAGGGACCCCTCCACTTT	CAISEGEGPLHF
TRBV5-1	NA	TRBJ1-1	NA	TGCGCCAGCAGCCCCCTGCCCGCAGGAACTGTTTTGGACACTGAAGCTTTCTTT	CASSPLPAGTVLDTEAFF
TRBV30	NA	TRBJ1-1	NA	TGTGCCTGGAGTGTATGGGGGGGGCAGGACACTGAAGCTTTCTTT	CAWSVWGGQDTEAFF
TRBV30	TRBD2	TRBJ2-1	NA	TGTGCCTGGAGTCTAGCGGACCGGAATGAGCAGTTCTTC	CAWSLADRNEQFF
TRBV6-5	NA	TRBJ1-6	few	TGTGCCAGCCGATGGGAGGCCTATAATTCACCCCTCCACTTT	CASRWEAYNSPLHF
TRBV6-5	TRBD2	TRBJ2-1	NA	TGTGCCAGCAGTTACCGTGGGACTAGCGGGGGCGCTGAGCAGTTCTTC	CASSYRGTSGGAEQFF
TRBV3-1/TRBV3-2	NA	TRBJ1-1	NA	TGTGCCAGCAGCCAGCTAACCATGGGACGGTTCATAGAGAACACTGAAGCTTTCTTT	CASSQLTMGRFIENTEAFF
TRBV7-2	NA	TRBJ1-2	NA	TGTGCCAGCAGCTCCATCAGGGACGGCTACACCTTC	CASSSIRDGYTF
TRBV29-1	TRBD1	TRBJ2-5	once	TGCAGCGTTGACGGAAGGACAGGGGGCGGAGAGACCCAGTACTTC	CSVDGRTGGGETQYF
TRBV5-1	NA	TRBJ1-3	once	TGCGCCAGCAGCGCCCAGGGTCCTGGAAACACCATATATTTT	CASSAQGPGNTIYF
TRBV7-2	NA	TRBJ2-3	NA	TGTGCCAGCAGCCCGGAGATAGGTGATACGCAGTATTTT	CASSPEIGDTQYF
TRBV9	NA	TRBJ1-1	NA	TGTGCCAGCAGCGCGCGTAGCAATGTGGGCACTGAAGCTTTCTTT	CASSARSNVGTEAFF
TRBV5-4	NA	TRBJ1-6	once	TGTGCCAGCAGCTTGGCCAGGGGAGCCAATTCACCCCTCCACTTT	CASSLARGANSPLHF
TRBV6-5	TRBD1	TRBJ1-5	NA	TGTGCCAGCCCTGACAGGGAGGGCAATCAGCCCCAGCATTTT	CASPDREGNQPQHF
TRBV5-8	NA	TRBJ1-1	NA	TGTGCCAGCAGCTCGGGGATCTACGGCGCTGAAGCTTTCTTT	CASSSGIYGAEAFF
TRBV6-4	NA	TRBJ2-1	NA	TGTGCCAGCAGTGAAGAGGACAGCCACAATGAGCAGTTCTTC	CASSEEDSHNEQFF
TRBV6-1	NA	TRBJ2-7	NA	TGTGCCAGCAGTGAAGCACCTGGGTTCTACGAGCAGTACTTC	CASSEAPGFYEQYF
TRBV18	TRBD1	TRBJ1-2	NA	TGTGCCAGCTCACCTGATTCGGGACAGTTAAGCGGCTACACCTTC	CASSPDSGQLSGYTF
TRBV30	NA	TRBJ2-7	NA	TGTGCCTGGAGTTTTCAGGGCTACGAGCAGTACTTC	CAWSFQGYEQYF
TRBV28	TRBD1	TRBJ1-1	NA	TGTGCCAGCAAACAGGGGGGAATTGGCACTGAAGCTTTCTTT	CASKQGGIGTEAFF